The subject of this entry is one T cell receptor beta chain. Its target is not known. The source of the sample is a study of cytomegalovirus exposure and HLA in healthy donors. Study-wide findings and caveats: Cytomegalovirus association was listed for 150 or so TCR beta chains.

PCR used 60 Vbeta primers and 13 Jbeta primers. Libraries were prepared by immunoSEQ multiplex PCR; TCRdb keeps only in-frame clonotypes and omits some of them. The profile shows 200,000 to 250,000 clones, about 83% of them singletons. This receptor was obtained from a human donor in good health. Input material: PBMCs.

CDR3: CASSRGTSGTVSYEQYF. CDR3 nucleotides: TGTGCCAGCAGCCGAGGGACTAGCGGGACCGTCTCCTACGAGCAGTACTTC. The chain has TRBV4-2 and TRBJ2-7; 13 bases match TRBD2. Germline assignment: CDR1 LGHNA and CDR2 YNFKEQ. The CDR3 runs to 17 residues. Trimming at V came to 4 bases and at J to 0 bases, leaving 6 bases not matched to a gene.